A selection of T cell receptor beta chains follows, all from one sample in a study of shared clonotypes between healthy human individuals. The table came from immunoSEQ multiplex PCR; TCRdb's copy has only in-frame clones and leaves some out. This table has 400,000 or so clones, around 96% appearing once. Sample: memory CD8+ T cells sorted from blood. The receptor source for this set is a young man in good health. CDR3s include the opening cysteine and the closing phenylalanine or tryptophan. A D gene is named only where the DNA matches it firmly.

d_gene	j_gene	v_gene	CDR3aa	CDR3nt
NA	TRBJ2-7	TRBV7-6	CASSPGLSYEQYF	TGTGCCAGCAGTCCGGGACTCTCCTACGAGCAGTACTTC
TRBD1	TRBJ2-5	TRBV19	CASSADRGTGETQYF	TGTGCCAGTAGTGCGGACAGGGGTACAGGAGAGACCCAGTACTTC
TRBD2	TRBJ2-1	TRBV27	CASSLISGSFDEQFF	TGTGCCAGCAGTTTAATTAGCGGGAGTTTCGATGAGCAGTTCTTC
TRBD1	TRBJ2-7	TRBV30	CAWRDRAYEQYF	TGTGCCTGGAGGGACAGGGCCTACGAGCAGTACTTC
TRBD2	TRBJ2-7	TRBV2	CASSELGTSLYEQYF	TGTGCCAGCAGTGAACTGGGGACTAGCCTTTACGAGCAGTACTTC
NA	TRBJ1-2	TRBV19	CASSAPDRFYGYTF	TGTGCCAGTAGTGCCCCCGACAGGTTCTATGGCTACACCTTC
TRBD2	TRBJ2-1	TRBV7-9	CASSLGLAANEQFF	TGTGCCAGCAGCTTAGGACTAGCGGCCAATGAGCAGTTCTTC
NA	TRBJ1-5	TRBV6-1	CASSVQYNQPQHF	TGTGCCAGCAGTGTGCAGTACAATCAGCCCCAGCATTTT
TRBD1	TRBJ1-3	TRBV7-9	CASSSRTGGDGNTIYF	TGTGCCAGCAGCTCCCGGACAGGGGGCGATGGAAACACCATATATTTT
NA	TRBJ1-2	TRBV2	CASGGEITKDGYTF	TGTGCCAGCGGTGGGGAAATAACGAAAGATGGCTACACCTTC
NA	TRBJ2-3	TRBV7-2	CASSLARAQYF	TGTGCCAGCAGCTTAGCTAGGGCGCAGTATTTT
TRBD1	TRBJ2-6	TRBV29-1	CSLIGQVWVSGANVLTF	TGCAGCCTAATAGGACAGGTCTGGGTCTCTGGGGCCAACGTCCTGACTTTC
TRBD1	TRBJ1-2	TRBV5-4	CASSLETGGGYGYTF	TGTGCCAGCAGCTTGGAGACAGGGGGCGGCTATGGCTACACCTTC
NA	TRBJ1-3	TRBV30	CALRDSLSGNTIYF	TGTGCCCTCCGGGACTCCCTCTCTGGAAACACCATATATTTT
TRBD2	TRBJ2-1	TRBV12-5	CASGVTSGRANEQFF	TGTGCTAGTGGAGTGACTAGCGGGAGAGCGAATGAGCAGTTCTTC
TRBD1	TRBJ2-1	TRBV19	CASTPPGQGHNEQFF	TGTGCCAGTACACCTCCGGGACAGGGGCACAATGAGCAGTTCTTC
NA	TRBJ1-1	TRBV29-1	CSVEEGRVNTEAFF	TGCAGCGTTGAAGAGGGCAGGGTGAACACTGAAGCTTTCTTT
TRBD1	TRBJ2-7	TRBV5-1	CASSPSGGPSYEQYF	TGCGCCAGCAGCCCCTCAGGGGGCCCCTCCTACGAGCAGTACTTC
NA	TRBJ2-7	TRBV7-9	CASSSIGGLNEQYF	TGTGCCAGCAGCTCAATTGGGGGTCTAAACGAGCAGTACTTC
TRBD2	TRBJ2-3	TRBV5-1	CASSLGGSGRADTQYF	TGCGCCAGCAGCTTGGGAGGTAGCGGGAGAGCAGATACGCAGTATTTT
TRBD1	TRBJ1-4	TRBV4-1	CASRQDRGRGLRNEKLFF	TGCGCCAGCAGACAGGACAGGGGGCGCGGTCTACGTAATGAAAAACTGTTTTTT
NA	TRBJ1-1	TRBV28	CASADRIPLAFF	TGTGCCAGCGCAGACAGGATCCCACTTGCTTTCTTT
NA	TRBJ1-4	TRBV28	CASTTLGGSNEKLFF	TGTGCCAGCACCACCCTGGGGGGCTCTAATGAAAAACTGTTTTTT